These 6 T cell receptor beta chains share one sample of origin, sequenced in a study of beta chain features in type 1 diabetes listed by TCRdb under 2018. The research as a whole found: A moderate but significant shortening of TCRB CDR3 length was observed in type 1 diabetes patients in all four CD4+ subsets.

Their antigen targets remain unknown. Library preparation used the immunoSEQ multiplex PCR assay. The entire isolated RNA was reverse transcribed using the High Capacity cDNA Reverse Transcription Kit, and thus expressed TCRB transcripts were sequenced. TCRdb's version of the immuneACCESS table is confined to in-frame rearrangements and falls short of the full clone set. An unresolved V gene accounts for under half of the shortfall where checked; the remainder is of unknown origin. This sample is represented by roughly 340,000 clones; around an eighth of them were singletons. The biggest ten clones account for around 0.01% of the sample. What was sequenced was naive CD4+ T cells from blood. Interpreted using the paper, the cell subset or site label stands for: true naive CD4+ T cells. The receptors stem from a woman younger than 30 with type 1 diabetes.

To note about this clone: In the same sample, other DNA sequences code for this CDR3. The chain combines TRBV30 with TRBJ1-5, with TRBD1 matching over 7 bases. Trimming removed 4 bases from V and 4 bases from J; junction bases left unmatched: 4. Germline CDR1 and CDR2: GTSNPN and SVGIG (reference sequence). There are 13 residues in the CDR3. The CDR3 sequence: CAWTGGGNQPQHF. Here the CDR3 DNA reads TGTGCCTGGACAGGGGGTGGTAATCAGCCCCAGCATTTT.

The CDR3 bases are TGCGCCAGCAGCCCACGGACAGGAAACACCGGGGAGCTGTTTTTT. Protein: CASSPRTGNTGELFF. The gene calls are TRBV5-1 and TRBJ2-2; 7 bases match TRBD1. The germline V gene has CDR1 SGHRS and CDR2 YFSETQ. The V and J ends lost 4 bases and 2 bases, in that order; junction bases with no gene match: 5. This CDR3 is built from 15 residues.

The chain has TRBV18 and TRBJ1-5; D not certain. V lost 6 bases and J 13 bases, leaving 19 bases between the germline ends. The V gene's germline CDR1 is KGHSH and CDR2 LQKENI. The CDR3 loop spans 13 amino acids. The CDR3 DNA is TGTGCCAGCTCCCGCACGAGCGGTAGCCCTCAGCATTTT. This sequence encodes CASSRTSGSPQHF.

The V call is TRBV4-3, the J call TRBJ2-1, with 7 nucleotides matching TRBD1. V dropped 0 bases and J dropped 9; count of bases not matched to a gene: 5. Germline-derived CDR1 and CDR2 are LGHNA and YSLEER. This CDR3 is 14 amino acids long. In DNA form, the CDR3 reads TGCGCCAGCAGCCAAGATATAGGGACAGCTGAGCAGTTCTTC. It yields the protein CASSQDIGTAEQFF.

V gene TRBV7-2 combines with J gene TRBJ1-4, with D unclear. The CDR3 contains 14 residues. Germline values: CDR1 SGHTA, CDR2 FQGNSA. V was trimmed by 1 base and J by 6 bases, leaving 9 bases between them. The CDR3 nucleotides are TGTGCCAGCAGCTTAGGAGGGAAAGATGAAAAACTGTTTTTT. This codes for CASSLGGKDEKLFF.

This clone was detected only a few times. The chain combines TRBV7-2 with TRBJ2-1; D possibly corresponds to TRBD2 (6 bases). The CDR3 sequence is 14 residues long. With 5 bases removed from V and 0 bases from J, the gap between germline ends came to 8 bases. The germline V gene has CDR1 SGHTA and CDR2 FQGNSA. In DNA, the CDR3 is TGTGCCAGCAGCGGCGGGGTCTCCTACAATGAGCAGTTCTTC. Translated: CASSGGVSYNEQFF.